The entry below describes one T cell receptor (beta chain). The antigen is unknown. This CDR3 is 16 amino acids long. CDR1 SGHDT and CDR2 YYEEEE come from the germline V gene. V lost 4 bases, J lost 0 bases, and 16 bases lay in between. The data were taken from a study of cytomegalovirus exposure and HLA in healthy donors. The PCR was carried out with 60 Vbeta primers and 13 Jbeta primers. TCRdb's copy holds only in-frame clones and misses some; the assay was immunoSEQ multiplex PCR. Among approximately 300,000 clones, almost 85% were seen once, and the ten largest hold 1.5% to 2.5%. Study-level results: V- and J-gene trimming in TCR beta was tied to a missense DCLRE1C variant by an analysis performed later.

The chain employs TRBV5-6 and TRBJ1-2, with D tentatively TRBD1 (6 bases). The clonotype was recovered from a woman aged 40-49 years in good health and CMV-seropositive. What was sequenced was PBMCs. CDR3 residues: CASSGATGSTNYGYTF. The CDR3 region has the DNA TGTGCCAGCAGCGGGGCGACAGGCAGTACTAACTATGGCTACACCTTC. The full variable domain, in which reference TRBV5-6 and TRBJ1-2 provide the parts outside the CDR3, is DAGVTQSPTHLIKTRGQQVTLRCSPKSGHDTVSWYQQALGQGPQFIFQYYEEEERQRGNFPDRFSGHQFPNYSSELNVNALLLGDSALYLCASSGATGSTNYGYTFGSGTRLTVV.